These 2 T cell receptor beta chains came from one sample sequenced in a study of blood T cell repertoires in COVID-19. Assay: immunoSEQ multiplex PCR; the TCRdb copy retains only in-frame clones and omits some. The repertoire has fewer than 300,000 clones, 90% of them found once; the top ten carry 1.1%. The sample taken for sequencing was PBMCs or T cells enriched from blood (not recorded which). The receptor source for this set is a woman aged 25-40 years who had recovered from COVID-19.

The rearrangement links TRBV30 to TRBJ1-5, with 8 bases that match TRBD1. The length of the CDR3 is 13 residues. The trim removed 5 bases at V and 5 bases at J, leaving 5 bases unmatched. CDR1 and CDR2 from the germline V gene are GTSNPN and SVGIG (reference sequence). CDR3 protein: CAWADRGDQPQHF. The CDR3 DNA follows: TGTGCCTGGGCTGACAGGGGAGATCAGCCCCAGCATTTT.

The rearrangement joins TRBV10-3 to TRBJ1-5; weak D call: TRBD1 (5 bases). V lost 4 bases, J lost 9 bases, and 19 bases lay in between. The CDR3 spans 15 residues. Germline-derived CDR1 and CDR2 are ENHRY and SYGVKD. In DNA form, the CDR3 reads TGTGCCATCAGTGCCAGCGAGGCCGCCGGGGGGCCCCAGCATTTT. Amino acids: CAISASEAAGGPQHF.